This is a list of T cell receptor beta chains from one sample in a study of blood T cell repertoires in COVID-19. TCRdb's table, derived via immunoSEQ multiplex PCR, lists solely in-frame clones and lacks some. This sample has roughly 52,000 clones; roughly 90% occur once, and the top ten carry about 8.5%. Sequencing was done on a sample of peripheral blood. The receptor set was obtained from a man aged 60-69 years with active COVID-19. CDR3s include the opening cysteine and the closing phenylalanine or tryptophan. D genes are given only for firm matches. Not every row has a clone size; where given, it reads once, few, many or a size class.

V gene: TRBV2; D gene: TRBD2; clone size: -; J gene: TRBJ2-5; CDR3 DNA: TGTGCCAGCAGTCTGTCTAGCGGGAGGGCCCATTACCAGTACTTC; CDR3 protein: CASSLSSGRAHYQYF
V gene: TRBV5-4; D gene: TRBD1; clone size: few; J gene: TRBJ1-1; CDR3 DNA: TGTGCCAGCAGCTCCTCCCTGACAGGGGGCACTGAAGCTTTCTTT; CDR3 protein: CASSSSLTGGTEAFF
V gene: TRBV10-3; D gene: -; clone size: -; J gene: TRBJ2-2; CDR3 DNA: TGTGCCATCAGCCCAGGACCCCCGGGAAACGGGGAGCTGTTTTTT; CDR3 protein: CAISPGPPGNGELFF
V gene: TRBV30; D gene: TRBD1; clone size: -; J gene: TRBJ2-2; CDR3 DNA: TGTGCCTGGACTTTGAACGCTCAGGGGGACACCGGGGAGCTGTTTTTT; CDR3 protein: CAWTLNAQGDTGELFF
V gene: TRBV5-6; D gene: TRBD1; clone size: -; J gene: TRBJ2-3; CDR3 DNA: TGTGCCAGCAGCTTACAGGGGGAAGGCACAGATACGCAGTATTTT; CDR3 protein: CASSLQGEGTDTQYF
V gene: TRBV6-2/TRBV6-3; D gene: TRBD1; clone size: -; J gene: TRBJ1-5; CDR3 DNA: TGTGCCAGCAGTACCCGGGACAGGGGGAATCAGCCCCAGCATTTT; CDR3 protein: CASSTRDRGNQPQHF
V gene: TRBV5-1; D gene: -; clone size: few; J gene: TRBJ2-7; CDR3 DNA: TGCGCCAGCAGCTTGTCGCGGACACCTCCTTTCCTCTACGAGCAGTACTTC; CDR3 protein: CASSLSRTPPFLYEQYF
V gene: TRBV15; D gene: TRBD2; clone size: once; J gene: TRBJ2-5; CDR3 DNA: TGTGCCACCAGGCCGGGGGGGGAAGAGACCCAGTACTTC; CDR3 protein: CATRPGGEETQYF
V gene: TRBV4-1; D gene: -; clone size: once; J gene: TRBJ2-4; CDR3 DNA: TGCGCCAGCAGAGGGGGGGGACCACTAGCCAAAAACATTCAGTACTTC; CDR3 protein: CASRGGGPLAKNIQYF
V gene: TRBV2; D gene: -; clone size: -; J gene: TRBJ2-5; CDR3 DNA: TGTGCCAGCAGCGGGCGGGAAGGCCAAGAGACCCAGTACTTC; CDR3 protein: CASSGREGQETQYF
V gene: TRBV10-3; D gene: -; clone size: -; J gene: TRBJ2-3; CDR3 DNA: TGTGCCATCAGTGACGGCAGGAACCCCGGCTATACGCAGTATTTT; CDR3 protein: CAISDGRNPGYTQYF
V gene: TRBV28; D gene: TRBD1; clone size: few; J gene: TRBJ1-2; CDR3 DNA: TGTGCCAGCAGTTCCGGACAGGGGTTAAGCGGCTACACCTTC; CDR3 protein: CASSSGQGLSGYTF
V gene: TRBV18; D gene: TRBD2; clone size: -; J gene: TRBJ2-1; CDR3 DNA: TGTGCCAGCTCACCGGATGGGACTAGCGGGAGGGCCGGTGAGCAGTTCTTC; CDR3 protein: CASSPDGTSGRAGEQFF
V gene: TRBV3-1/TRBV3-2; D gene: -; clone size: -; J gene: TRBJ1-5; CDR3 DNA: TGTGCCAGCAGCCTCAGGGGTAGCAATCAGCCCCAGCATTTT; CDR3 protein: CASSLRGSNQPQHF
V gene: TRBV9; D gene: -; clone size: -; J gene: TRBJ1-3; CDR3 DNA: TGTGCCAGCAGCCCCGATGTAGCAGCCTCTGGAAACACCATATATTTT; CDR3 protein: CASSPDVAASGNTIYF
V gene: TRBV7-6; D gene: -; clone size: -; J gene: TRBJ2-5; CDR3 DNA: TGTGCCAGCAGCTTAGAAGGCCTAGCATGGGAGACCCAGTACTTC; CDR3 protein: CASSLEGLAWETQYF
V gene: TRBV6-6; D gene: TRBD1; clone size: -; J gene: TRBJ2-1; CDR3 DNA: TGTGCCAGCAGGTCGAACAGGGGATTATACAATGAGCAGTTCTTC; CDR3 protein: CASRSNRGLYNEQFF
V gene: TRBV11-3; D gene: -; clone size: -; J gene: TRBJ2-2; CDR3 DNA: TGTGCCAGCAGCAAGGGGGTGGCTTTGAACACCGGGGAGCTGTTTTTT; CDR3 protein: CASSKGVALNTGELFF
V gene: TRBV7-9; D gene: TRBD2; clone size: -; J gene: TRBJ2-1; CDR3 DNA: TGTGCCAGCAGCTCACTCCGGACTGCGGGAGGACACTCCTACAATGAGCAGTTCTTC; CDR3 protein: CASSSLRTAGGHSYNEQFF
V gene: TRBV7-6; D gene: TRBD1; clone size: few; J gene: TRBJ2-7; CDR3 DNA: TGTGCCAGCAGCTTAGCCACAGGGGGATTGGGCTACGAGCAGTACTTC; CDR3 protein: CASSLATGGLGYEQYF
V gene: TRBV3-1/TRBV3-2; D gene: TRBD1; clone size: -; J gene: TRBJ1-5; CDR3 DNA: TGTGCCAGCAGCCAAGATGGAGGGGGCGGCAATCAGCCCCAGCATTTT; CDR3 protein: CASSQDGGGGNQPQHF
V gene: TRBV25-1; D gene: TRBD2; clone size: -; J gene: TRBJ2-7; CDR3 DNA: TGTGCCAGCAGTGAAGGGGGACTAAGGCTCGTGGACGAGCAGTACTTC; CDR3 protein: CASSEGGLRLVDEQYF
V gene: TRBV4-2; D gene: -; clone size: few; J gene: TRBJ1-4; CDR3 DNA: TGTGCCAGCAGCCCGGTTGCAACTAATGAAAAACTGTTTTTT; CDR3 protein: CASSPVATNEKLFF
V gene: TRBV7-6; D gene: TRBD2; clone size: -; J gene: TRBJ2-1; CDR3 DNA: TGTGCCAGCAGCTTAGCTCCTCTAGCGGCGAGCTCCTACAATGAGCAGTTCTTC; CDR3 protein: CASSLAPLAASSYNEQFF
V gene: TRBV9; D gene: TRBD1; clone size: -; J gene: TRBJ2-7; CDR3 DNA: TGTGCCAGCAGCCTTTCCGGGACAGGGGTTCTCTACGAGCAGTACTTC; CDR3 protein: CASSLSGTGVLYEQYF
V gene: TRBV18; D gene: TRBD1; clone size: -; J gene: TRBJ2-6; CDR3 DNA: TGTGCCAGCTCTCGAGGGACAGATTCATTCTCTGGGGCCAACGTCCTGACTTTC; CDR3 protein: CASSRGTDSFSGANVLTF
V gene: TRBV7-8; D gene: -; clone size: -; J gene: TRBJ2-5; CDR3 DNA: TGTGCCAGCAGCCCCGCCGGAGAGACCCAGTACTTC; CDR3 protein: CASSPAGETQYF
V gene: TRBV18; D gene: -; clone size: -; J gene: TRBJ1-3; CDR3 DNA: TGTGCCAGCTCACAGCAGGATTCTGGAAACACCATATATTTT; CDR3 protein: CASSQQDSGNTIYF
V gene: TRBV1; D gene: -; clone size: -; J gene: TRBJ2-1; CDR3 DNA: TGCACCAGCAGCCGACTCGAATCACCCACTAGCGGGAGGAGAAATGAGCAGTTCTTC; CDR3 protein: CTSSRLESPTSGRRNEQFF
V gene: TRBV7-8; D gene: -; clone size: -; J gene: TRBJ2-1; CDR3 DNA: TGTGCCAGCAGCCCAGGGGACTATCCGACCCACTACAATGAGCAGTTCTTC; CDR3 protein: CASSPGDYPTHYNEQFF
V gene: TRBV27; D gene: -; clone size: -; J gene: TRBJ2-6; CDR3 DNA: TGTGCCAGCAGTTTCTTTGGGGCCAACGTCCTGACTTTC; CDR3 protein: CASSFFGANVLTF
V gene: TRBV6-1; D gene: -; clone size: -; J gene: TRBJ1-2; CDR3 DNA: TGTGCCAGCAGTGAATATAGGGGCGACTATGGCTACACCTTC; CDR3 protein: CASSEYRGDYGYTF
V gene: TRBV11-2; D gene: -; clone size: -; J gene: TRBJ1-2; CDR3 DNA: TGTGCCAGCAGCTTTGGACAAAACTATGGCTACACCTTC; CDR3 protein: CASSFGQNYGYTF
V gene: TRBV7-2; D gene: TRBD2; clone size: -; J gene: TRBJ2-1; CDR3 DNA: TGTGCCAGCAGCCCGGCCGGGACTAGGGGCTACAATGAGCAGTTCTTC; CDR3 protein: CASSPAGTRGYNEQFF
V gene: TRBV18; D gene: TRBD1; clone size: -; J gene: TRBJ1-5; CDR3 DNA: TGTGCCAGCTCACGACAGGGGGCTGATCAGCCCCAGCATTTT; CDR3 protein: CASSRQGADQPQHF
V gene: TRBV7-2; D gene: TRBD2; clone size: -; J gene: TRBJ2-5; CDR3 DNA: TGTGCCAGCAGCTTAGCTGCTAGCGGGAGTAGGGAGACCCAGTACTTC; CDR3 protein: CASSLAASGSRETQYF
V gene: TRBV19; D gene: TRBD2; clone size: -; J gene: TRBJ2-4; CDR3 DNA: TGTGCCAGTAGTATCCCCGGGACTAGCACAAACATTCAGTACTTC; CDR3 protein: CASSIPGTSTNIQYF
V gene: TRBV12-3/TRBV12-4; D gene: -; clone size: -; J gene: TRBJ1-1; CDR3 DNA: TGTGCCAGCAGTTCCCGCGGGGAGGCTGAAGCTTTCTTT; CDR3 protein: CASSSRGEAEAFF
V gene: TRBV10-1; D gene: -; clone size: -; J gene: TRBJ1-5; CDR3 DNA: TGCGCCAGCAGTGAGGGTCCGGGGCAGCCCCAGCATTTT; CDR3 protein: CASSEGPGQPQHF
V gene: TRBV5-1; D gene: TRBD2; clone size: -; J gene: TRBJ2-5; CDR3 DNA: TGCGCCAGCAGCTTCTCGACTAGCGGAGGGGCAGAGACCCAGTACTTC; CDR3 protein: CASSFSTSGGAETQYF
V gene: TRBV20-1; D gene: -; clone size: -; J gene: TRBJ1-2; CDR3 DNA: TGCAGTGCTAGTCAAGGGGCCAACTATGGCTACACCTTC; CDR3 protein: CSASQGANYGYTF
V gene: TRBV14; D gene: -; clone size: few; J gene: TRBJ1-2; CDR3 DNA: TGTGCCAGCAGCCAAGGGATCTGGGGGGGCCGGCGTGGCTACACCTTC; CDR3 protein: CASSQGIWGGRRGYTF
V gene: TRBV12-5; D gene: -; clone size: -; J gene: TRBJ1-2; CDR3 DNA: TGTGCTAGTGGATCGTATGGCTACACCTTC; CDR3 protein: CASGSYGYTF
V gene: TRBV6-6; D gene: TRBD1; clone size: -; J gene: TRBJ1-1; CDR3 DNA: TGTGCCAGCAGTGAGGGACAGGGGGGGAACACTGAAGCTTTCTTT; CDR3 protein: CASSEGQGGNTEAFF
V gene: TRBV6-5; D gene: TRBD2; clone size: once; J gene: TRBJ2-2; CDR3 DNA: TGTGCCAGCAGTTACACTAGCGGGACCGGGGAGCTGTTTTTT; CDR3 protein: CASSYTSGTGELFF
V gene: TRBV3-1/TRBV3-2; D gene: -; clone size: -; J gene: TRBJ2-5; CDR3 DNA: TGTGCCAGCAGCCAAGGGGGGGACGAGACCCAGTACTTC; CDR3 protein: CASSQGGDETQYF
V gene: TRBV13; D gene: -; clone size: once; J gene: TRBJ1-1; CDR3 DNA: TGTGCCAGCACCACACCAGTAGAGGGCCAGGAAGCTTTCTTT; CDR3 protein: CASTTPVEGQEAFF
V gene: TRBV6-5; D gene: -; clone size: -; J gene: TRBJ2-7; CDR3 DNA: TGTGCCAGCACCGACACATACCACGAGCAGTACTTC; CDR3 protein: CASTDTYHEQYF
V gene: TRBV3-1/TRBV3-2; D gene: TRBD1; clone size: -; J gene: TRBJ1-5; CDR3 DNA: TGTGCCAGCAGCCAATTAGGGAGACAGGGCCAGCCCCAGCATTTT; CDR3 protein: CASSQLGRQGQPQHF
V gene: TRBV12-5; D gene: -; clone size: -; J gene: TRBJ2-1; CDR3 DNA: TGTGCTAGTGGGGAGGGAGATGAGCAGTTCTTC; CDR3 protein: CASGEGDEQFF
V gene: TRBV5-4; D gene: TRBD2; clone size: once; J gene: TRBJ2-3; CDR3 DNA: TGTGCCAGCAGCCCGGGGGGGGAGCCTAGCACAGATACGCAGTATTTT; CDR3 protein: CASSPGGEPSTDTQYF
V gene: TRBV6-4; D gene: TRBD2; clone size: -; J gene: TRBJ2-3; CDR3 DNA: TGTGCCAGCAGCCGGACTAGCGGGAGGCCAGATACGCAGTATTTT; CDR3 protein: CASSRTSGRPDTQYF
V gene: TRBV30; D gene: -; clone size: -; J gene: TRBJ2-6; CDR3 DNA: TGTGCCTGGAACAGGGCTGGGGCCAACGTCCTGACTTTC; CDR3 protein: CAWNRAGANVLTF